This T cell receptor beta chain appears in the sequencing data of a study of cytomegalovirus exposure and HLA in healthy donors. The PCR used 60 Vbeta and 13 Jbeta primers. Authors' methods: Roughly 12 million of some 80 million unique TCR beta chains were shared, per a later count. Profiling relied on immunoSEQ multiplex PCR, and the TCRdb table lists in-frame clones only, not all of them. The V and J calls and clone size come from that table; D and trimming were worked out from the DNA. The data show some 200,000 clones, roughly 80% seen once. For this clone: Its antigen is unknown.

Overall study findings and caveats: It was 150 to 200 TCR beta chains that were listed as cytomegalovirus-associated. Previous analysis showed most TCR beta V segments were productive about 90% or about 30% of the time.

The CDR3 has 16 amino acids. CDR1 is SGHRS and CDR2 is YFSETQ in the germline V gene. The J segment lost 0 bases and the V segment lost 3 bases, leaving 6 bases of the junction unmatched. This TCR came from a man aged 40-50 years in good health and CMV-seropositive. The gene calls are TRBV5-1 and TRBJ2-3, with TRBD2 matching 8 bases. The material sequenced was PBMCs. The CDR3 loop reads CASSSSSGGSTDTQYF. For the CDR3, the DNA is TGCGCCAGCAGCTCCAGCAGCGGGGGTAGCACAGATACGCAGTATTTT.